A selection of T cell receptor beta chains follows, all from one sample in a study of early T cells in non-severe SARS-CoV-2 infection. Each CDR3 protein gets one entry after TCRdb re-called the 5' RACE reads with MiXCR. The table records some 71,000 distinct CDR3 sequences, approximately 9.1% of them present only once. The sequences come from whole blood, collected at baseline. These TCRs come from an adult who was a healthcare worker with PCR-confirmed SARS-CoV-2 infection or an uninfected control (not recorded which). The CDR3 runs from the conserved cysteine through the conserved F or W. D genes are given only for firm matches. Expanded clones are given a class, and other clones once, few, many or no size at all.

v_gene,d_gene,j_gene,abundance,CDR3aa,CDR3nt
TRBV28,.,TRBJ1-1,few,CASPPPGGGTAEAFF,TGTGCCAGCCCCCCACCAGGAGGGGGAACCGCTGAAGCTTTCTTT
TRBV6-6,.,TRBJ2-5,few,CASSYPRDVGETQYF,TGTGCCAGCAGTTATCCCCGGGACGTGGGGGAGACCCAGTACTTC
TRBV11-2,TRBD1,TRBJ1-2,few,CATPGGQGKEAYGYTF,TGTGCCACCCCCGGGGGACAGGGTAAAGAAGCCTATGGCTACACCTTC
TRBV6-2/TRBV6-3,.,TRBJ2-1,.,CASSYSSYEQFF,TGTGCCAGCAGTTACTCGAGTTATGAGCAGTTCTTC
TRBV19,TRBD1,TRBJ2-2,many,CASTKGTGGITGELFF,TGTGCCAGTACCAAGGGGACAGGGGGAATCACCGGGGAGCTGTTTTTT
TRBV7-3,.,TRBJ2-6,few,CASSLRGPNSGANVLTF,TGTGCCAGCAGCTTAAGAGGCCCGAACTCTGGGGCCAACGTCCTGACTTTC
TRBV6-1,.,TRBJ1-3,many,CASSLIGNTIYF,TGTGCCAGCAGTCTAATCGGAAACACCATATATTTT
TRBV10-3,TRBD1,TRBJ1-6,few,CAISSGGQGTSPLHF,TGTGCCATCAGCTCCGGGGGACAGGGCACATCACCCCTCCACTTT
TRBV7-3,.,TRBJ2-3,.,CASSEGTDTQYF,TGTGCCAGCAGCGAAGGGACAGATACGCAGTATTTT
TRBV5-4,TRBD2,TRBJ2-7,many,CASSSATLAGVEQYF,TGTGCCAGCAGCTCCGCCACCCTAGCGGGAGTCGAGCAGTACTTC
TRBV28,TRBD1,TRBJ2-7,.,CASSSGQGAPYEQYF,TGTGCCAGCAGTTCAGGACAGGGGGCGCCGTACGAGCAGTACTTC
TRBV29-1,.,TRBJ1-1,many,CSARPRGNTEAFF,TGCAGCGCCCGGCCCCGGGGGAACACTGAAGCTTTCTTT
TRBV5-8,.,TRBJ2-2,many,CASSVSGLPNTGELFF,TGTGCCAGCAGCGTAAGCGGGTTACCGAACACCGGGGAGCTGTTTTTT
TRBV29-1,.,TRBJ2-7,once,CSGVGEGYEQYF,TGCAGCGGGGTGGGGGAAGGGTACGAGCAGTACTTC
TRBV4-3,.,TRBJ2-2,few,CASSPAEGLFTGELFF,TGCGCCAGCAGCCCCGCCGAGGGGCTTTTCACCGGGGAGCTGTTTTTT
TRBV20-1,TRBD1,TRBJ2-4,many,CSARDFQGASIQYF,TGCAGTGCTAGAGATTTTCAGGGGGCGAGCATTCAGTACTTC
TRBV6-6,.,TRBJ1-1,.,CASRLLKGVPEAFF,TGTGCCAGCAGGTTACTAAAGGGGGTTCCTGAAGCTTTCTTT
TRBV7-9,.,TRBJ2-7,.,CASSVNGTATYEQYF,TGTGCCAGCAGCGTTAACGGGACGGCTACCTACGAGCAGTACTTC
TRBV12-3/TRBV12-4,TRBD1,TRBJ2-7,many,CASSLRQGSYEQYF,TGTGCCAGCAGTCTCCGACAGGGCTCCTACGAGCAGTACTTC
TRBV6-2/TRBV6-3,.,TRBJ1-1,many,CASTKHAEAFF,TGTGCCAGCACCAAACATGCCGAAGCTTTCTTT
TRBV6-5,.,TRBJ1-1,.,CASSYASGTEAFF,TGTGCCAGCAGTTACGCTTCAGGCACTGAAGCTTTCTTT
TRBV5-1,.,TRBJ2-4,.,CASSLADPQLDIQYF,TGCGCCAGCAGCCTTGCGGACCCACAATTGGACATTCAGTACTTC
TRBV6-2/TRBV6-3,.,TRBJ2-1,.,CASTRASLNNEQFF,TGTGCCAGCACACGGGCTAGTCTCAACAATGAGCAGTTCTTC
TRBV27,.,TRBJ1-2,many,CASTSGEGGYTF,TGTGCCAGCACTAGCGGGGAAGGTGGCTACACCTTC
TRBV29-1,.,TRBJ1-1,few,CSVVTGNTEAFF,TGCAGCGTTGTTACAGGGAACACTGAAGCTTTCTTT
TRBV6-5,.,TRBJ2-3,.,CASTASGTDTQYF,TGTGCCAGCACGGCTAGCGGCACAGATACGCAGTATTTT
TRBV5-4,.,TRBJ2-3,many,CASSLDQTSTDTQYF,TGTGCCAGCAGCTTGGACCAAACTAGCACAGATACGCAGTATTTT
TRBV12-5,.,TRBJ1-6,.,CASGFNAQPNSPLHF,TGTGCTAGTGGTTTCAATGCCCAGCCAAATTCACCCCTCCACTTT